The 27 T cell receptor beta chains below were found in one sample sequenced in a study of CD8 T cells in ankylosing spondylitis. TCRdb reanalysed the 5' RACE reads using MiXCR and keeps one entry per CDR3 protein. The sample gives roughly 220,000 distinct CDR3 sequences, around 17% of which show up once; roughly 42% is in the top ten. Study findings and constraints: One TCR beta motif, made up of about 8 highly homologous variants, appeared characteristic of ankylosing spondylitis blood.

These receptors have no known antigen. The sequenced sample was blood, either unsorted or a sorted T cell fraction (not recorded which). Source of these receptors: a male donor with ankylosing spondylitis.

This chain uses TRBV28 with TRBJ2-3, with 9 bases that match TRBD2. Per germline, CDR1 MDHEN and CDR2 SYDVKM. This CDR3 has 15 amino acids. The V and J ends lost 5 bases and 2 bases, in that order; junction bases with no gene match: 5. CDR3 protein: CASSMTSGITDTQYF. The CDR3 DNA is TGTGCCAGCAGTATGACTAGCGGCATCACAGATACGCAGTATTTT.

The table lists this clonotype with many counts. V and J are TRBV10-2 and TRBJ2-2; D may be TRBD2 (5 bases). The CDR3 spans 17 residues. Germline V gene sequence: CDR1 WSHSY, CDR2 SAAADI. V was shortened by 3 bases and J by 4 bases, with 18 bases between the two germline ends. CDR3 sequence: CASSEYGIVRGTGELFF. In nucleotides, the CDR3 is TGCGCCAGCAGTGAATACGGGATCGTGCGTGGCACCGGGGAGCTGTTTTTT.

This clonotype was counted only a few times. V gene TRBV7-3 combines with J gene TRBJ1-1; D gene unclear. The V gene lost 1 base and the J gene lost 1 base, with 7 bases spanning the gap. The germline V gene encodes CDR1 SGHTA and CDR2 FQGTGA. This CDR3 region has 14 residues. The CDR3 DNA reads as TGTGCCAGCAGCTTAATGGGCACGAACACTGAAGCTTTCTTT. This gives the protein CASSLMGTNTEAFF.

The rearrangement uses TRBV29-1 and TRBJ2-3; 15 bases match TRBD2. V trimming: 0 bases; J trimming: 4 bases; junction bases outside the gene matches: 11. Germline V gene data show CDR1 as SQVTM and CDR2 as ANQGSEA. CDR3 size: 19 residues. CDR3 nucleotides: TGCAGCGTTGAAGATCAATGGACTAGCGGGGGGGCCGCATCAGATACGCAGTATTTT. This gives the protein CSVEDQWTSGGAASDTQYF.

This clonotype was counted between two and nine times. This chain uses TRBV29-1 with TRBJ1-3, with D maybe TRBD1 (6 bases). The length of the CDR3 is 12 residues. Germline V gives CDR1 SQVTM, CDR2 ANQGSEA. Trimming removed 7 bases from V and 0 bases from J, with 7 bases in between. CDR3 in amino acids: CSGQDSGNTIYF. CDR3 DNA: TGCAGCGGACAGGACTCTGGAAACACCATATATTTT.

The table lists this clonotype with a few counts. The chain joins TRBV12-3 or TRBV12-4 to TRBJ2-1; D is unresolved. V dropped 3 bases and J dropped 7 bases, with 13 bases sitting between them. The CDR3 has 14 residues. The CDR3 nucleotides read TGTGCCAGCAGTTTCTCTAGGAGAGGTAATGAGCAGTTCTTC. It yields the protein CASSFSRRGNEQFF.

This clonotype was picked up a small number of times. The CDR3 protein is CSARDWREGPGELFF. The CDR3 DNA follows: TGCAGTGCTAGAGATTGGCGGGAGGGCCCCGGGGAGCTGTTTTTT. The rearrangement joins TRBV20-1 to TRBJ2-2; 9 bases line up with TRBD2. CDR1 and CDR2 (germline): DFQATT, SNEGSKA (reference sequence). This CDR3 is built from 15 residues. V lost 0 bases and J lost 6; bases outside the gene matches: 5.

The CDR3 DNA reads as TGTGCCAGCAGCTTGGAGGGTTGGGGGGACATTCAGTACTTC. Amino acids: CASSLEGWGDIQYF. This sequence joins TRBV5-4 and TRBJ2-4; D possibly corresponds to TRBD2 (6 bases). V was shortened by 0 bases and J by 8 bases, with 12 bases between the two germline ends. Germline V gene sequence: CDR1 SGHNT, CDR2 YYREEE (reference sequence). The CDR3 extends over 14 amino acids. The variable domain in full, completed from reference TRBV5-4 and TRBJ2-4, reads ETGVTQSPTHLIKTRGQQVTLRCSSQSGHNTVSWYQQALGQGPQFIFQYYREEENGRGNFPPRFSGLQFPNYSSELNVNALELDDSALYLCASSLEGWGDIQYFGAGTRLSVL.

The chain is built from TRBV2 and TRBJ2-7; tentative D call: TRBD1 (5 bases). Germline-derived CDR1 and CDR2 are SNHLY and FYNNEI. V was cut by 3 bases and J by 4 bases, with 13 bases left in between. The CDR3 is 14 residues long. CDR3 coding DNA: TGTGCCAGCAGTGACAGGGTGATTGGATACGAGCAGTACTTC. Protein sequence: CASSDRVIGYEQYF.

V gene TRBV30 combines with J gene TRBJ1-2; 7 positions match TRBD1. The CDR3 sequence is 16 residues long. J gave up 3 bases and V 1 base, and 11 bases lay outside the gene matches. CDR1 and CDR2 (germline): GTSNPN, SVGIG (reference sequence). This CDR3 is CAWSDLRGDTYYGYTF. DNA for the CDR3: TGTGCCTGGAGTGACCTCAGGGGGGATACGTACTATGGCTACACCTTC. The full variable domain, its missing parts supplied by reference TRBV30 and TRBJ1-2, is SQTIHQWPATLVQPVGSPLSLECTVEGTSNPNLYWYRQAAGRGLQLLFYSVGIGQISSEVPQNLSASRPQDRQFILSSKKLLLSDSGFYLCAWSDLRGDTYYGYTFGSGTRLTVV.

This clonotype was counted between two and nine times. The chain combines TRBV4-1 with TRBJ2-1, with D perhaps matching TRBD2 (6 bases). Per the germline V gene, CDR1 is MGHRA and CDR2 is YSYEKL. The CDR3 is 17 amino acids. V lost 0 bases, J lost 4 bases, and 16 bases lay in between. CDR3 loop: CASSQDSSSDQYNEQFF. DNA for the CDR3: TGCGCCAGCAGCCAAGATAGTTCTAGCGACCAATACAATGAGCAGTTCTTC.

This chain links TRBV5-6 with TRBJ1-1; a possible D gene is TRBD1 (5 bases). V was cut by 0 bases and J by 1 base, with 13 bases left in between. CDR3 size: 16 residues. Looked up from germline, CDR1 is SGHDT and CDR2 is YYEEEE. The CDR3 region has the DNA TGTGCCAGCAGCTTGGAAGGGCGGGGCAAGAACACTGAAGCTTTCTTT. As protein: CASSLEGRGKNTEAFF.

CDR3 DNA: TGCAGCGTTACTTACAATGAGCAGTTCTTC. This sequence encodes CSVTYNEQFF. This chain links TRBV29-1 with TRBJ2-1; D gene ambiguous. The V end was cut by 5 bases, the J end by 4 bases, with 3 bases between. The CDR3 is made up of 10 amino acids. Germline V gene lookup returns CDR1 SQVTM and CDR2 ANQGSEA.

This clonotype turned up a few times. The chain has TRBV20-1 and TRBJ2-7, with 9 bases aligning to TRBD2. The CDR3 is 13 residues long. Trimming cost V 6 bases and J 7 bases; bases outside gene matches: 10. Germline V gene data show CDR1 as DFQATT and CDR2 as SNEGSKA (reference sequence). In DNA form, the CDR3 reads TGCAGTGCGAGACTAGCGGAGGGGTGGGAGCAGTACTTC. This translates into CSARLAEGWEQYF.

This clonotype was detected a few times. The V call is TRBV20-1, the J call TRBJ2-5; a possible D gene is TRBD1 (5 bases). The CDR3 has 14 amino acids. Trimming left V 1 base short and J 2 bases short, with 11 bases between. From germline, CDR1 is DFQATT and CDR2 SNEGSKA (reference sequence). The DNA of the CDR3 is TGCAGTGCTAGAGCAGGGCAGGCACAAGAGACCCAGTACTTC. Translated: CSARAGQAQETQYF.

This clonotype was counted only a few times. The V gene is TRBV2, the J gene TRBJ1-1; 10 positions agree with TRBD1. The germline CDR1 and CDR2 sequences are SNHLY and FYNNEI. Trimming at V came to 3 bases and at J to 4 bases, leaving 5 bases not matched to a gene. The CDR3 is made up of 15 amino acids. This CDR3 reads CASSDPRDRGTEAFF. For the CDR3, the DNA is TGTGCCAGCAGTGACCCCCGGGACAGGGGCACTGAAGCTTTCTTT.

This clonotype appeared many times. The chain employs TRBV12-3 or TRBV12-4 and TRBJ2-5; D may correspond to TRBD1 or TRBD2 (5 bases each). The CDR3 is 15 residues long. Trimming left V 4 bases short and J 0 bases short, with 12 bases between. The CDR3 reads CASSSRDLYQETQYF. In DNA form, the CDR3 reads TGTGCCAGCAGTTCCCGGGACCTGTACCAAGAGACCCAGTACTTC.

V is TRBV19 and J is TRBJ2-1; the match to TRBD1 covers 9 bases. The CDR3 consists of 15 residues. The V and J ends lost 1 base and 6 bases, in that order; junction bases with no gene match: 4. Germline V gene data show CDR1 as LNHDA and CDR2 as SQIVND (reference sequence). CDR3 amino acids: CASSIGQGVPNEQFF. The CDR3 nucleotides are TGTGCCAGTAGTATAGGACAGGGGGTACCCAATGAGCAGTTCTTC.

This clonotype was recorded many times. This chain uses TRBV4-3 with TRBJ2-1; TRBD1 might be the D (5 bases). Germline V gene data show CDR1 as LGHNA and CDR2 as YSLEER. This CDR3 is 14 amino acids long. V was trimmed by 3 bases and J by 5 bases, leaving 11 bases between them. CDR3 DNA sequence: TGCGCCAGCAGCCAGGAAAGGGGCCACAATGAGCAGTTCTTC. Translated, it gives CASSQERGHNEQFF.

The rearrangement links TRBV7-9 to TRBJ1-2; possible D gene TRBD1, 5 bases. Trimming cost V 5 bases and J 8 bases, with 24 bases left between them. The V gene's germline CDR1 is SEHNR and CDR2 FQNEAQ (reference sequence). This CDR3 has 16 residues. CDR3: CASSNAGVGPHQGYTF. In DNA, the CDR3 is TGTGCCAGCAGCAACGCGGGGGTCGGGCCACACCAAGGCTACACCTTC.

The chain links TRBV6-5 to TRBJ1-5; TRBD1 aligns across 9 bases. Germline CDR1 MNHEY, CDR2 SVGAGI. With V trimmed by 1 base and J by 4 bases, 2 bases remained unmatched. CDR3 length: 15 residues. The CDR3 loop reads CASSYFGTGNQPQHF. CDR3 sequence (DNA): TGTGCCAGCAGTTACTTTGGGACAGGGAATCAGCCCCAGCATTTT.

A few counts support this clonotype. The rearrangement links TRBV11-2 to TRBJ2-3; D remains ambiguous. V lost 4 bases, J lost 3 bases, and 14 bases lay in between. This CDR3 spans 15 amino acids. Germline V gene lookup returns CDR1 SGHAT and CDR2 FQNNGV. For the CDR3, the DNA is TGTGCCAGCAGCTCCCAGGTGTACATGACAGATACGCAGTATTTT. Its protein is CASSSQVYMTDTQYF.

This clonotype was seen only a few times. V gene TRBV27 combines with J gene TRBJ1-6, with 7 bases lining up with TRBD1. Germline loops: CDR1 MNHEY, CDR2 SMNVEV (reference sequence). With 10 bases clipped from V and 4 bases from J, the junction kept 10 bases outside the gene matches. The CDR3 has 15 amino acids. The CDR3 nucleotides are TGTGCCACGTCGGACAGGCTCGGATATAATTCACCCCTCCACTTT. Protein sequence: CATSDRLGYNSPLHF.

In its sample, this clonotype was seen many times. The chain uses TRBV4-3 and TRBJ2-1, with 7 bases aligning to TRBD2. This CDR3 has 13 residues. After removal of 1 base from V and 7 bases from J, the junction contained 1 base not matched to a gene. Germline assignment: CDR1 LGHNA and CDR2 YSLEER. DNA for the CDR3: TGCGCCAGCAGCCAAGTGCGGGGGAATGAGCAGTTCTTC. It is translated as CASSQVRGNEQFF.

This clonotype was detected a few times. This rearrangement joins TRBV11-2 to TRBJ2-1; 13 nucleotides line up with TRBD2. The CDR3 covers 15 residues. Germline values: CDR1 SGHAT, CDR2 FQNNGV. V dropped 4 bases and J dropped 10; count of bases not matched to a gene: 7. The CDR3: CASSWGLAGTREQFF. CDR3 sequence (DNA): TGTGCCAGCAGCTGGGGACTAGCGGGGACAAGGGAGCAGTTCTTC. Full variable domain (outside the CDR3, taken from reference TRBV11-2 and TRBJ2-1): EAGVAQSPRYKIIEKRQSVAFWCNPISGHATLYWYQQILGQGPKLLIQFQNNGVVDDSQLPKDRFSAERLKGVDSTLKIQPAKLEDSAVYLCASSWGLAGTREQFFGPGTRLTVL.

Here the CDR3 reads CASRQAVGQVRTEAFF. The DNA of the CDR3 is TGTGCCAGTAGACAAGCGGTCGGACAGGTGCGCACTGAAGCTTTCTTT. The rearrangement joins TRBV19 to TRBJ1-1, with 7 bases matching TRBD1. CDR3 length equals 16 residues. CDR1 and CDR2 from the germline V gene are LNHDA and SQIVND (reference sequence). The trim removed 6 bases at V and 4 bases at J, leaving 14 bases unmatched.

This clonotype was detected only a few times. The genes are TRBV4-1 and TRBJ1-6; perhaps TRBD1 as D (5 bases). CDR1 MGHRA and CDR2 YSYEKL come from the germline V gene. The V end was cut by 0 bases, the J end by 0 bases, with 9 bases between. The CDR3 runs 17 residues. CDR3 amino acids: CASSQEGGVSYNSPLHF. As DNA, the CDR3 is TGCGCCAGCAGCCAAGAGGGGGGGGTCTCCTATAATTCACCCCTCCACTTT.